This is a list of T cell receptor beta chains from one sample in a study of T cell responses to AZD1222 COVID-19 vaccine. The protocol was immunoSEQ multiplex PCR, while the TCRdb copy is restricted to in-frame clones and leaves out a portion. Seen here are some 90,000 clones, approximately 90% observed once, and the top ten hold roughly a fifth. Sequencing was performed on peripheral blood, taken on day 0 of AZD1222 vaccination. The receptors here all came from an adult in good health. The CDR3 runs from the conserved cysteine through the conserved F or W. A D gene is named only where the DNA matches it firmly. The size field is filled for only some rows; it gives once, few, many or a size class.

J | V | size | D | DNA | CDR3
TRBJ2-5 | TRBV4-3 | few | . | TGCGCCAGCAGCCAAGATCCGGACCCCCGGGAGACCCAGTACTTC | CASSQDPDPRETQYF
TRBJ1-4 | TRBV7-9 | . | . | TGTGCCAGCAGCCCCGGCGGGGGAGCAACTAATGAAAAACTGTTTTTT | CASSPGGGATNEKLFF
TRBJ2-4 | TRBV28 | . | . | TGTGCCAGCAGCCACCTCCGGGACACTATAGCCAAAAACATTCAGTACTTC | CASSHLRDTIAKNIQYF
TRBJ1-3 | TRBV20-1 | . | . | TGCAGTGCCAACCCTTTGGACACCATATATTTT | CSANPLDTIYF
TRBJ1-1 | TRBV18 | . | . | TGTGCCAGCTCCCAGGGACAATTGAACACTGAAGCTTTCTTT | CASSQGQLNTEAFF
TRBJ2-2 | TRBV4-2 | . | . | TGTGCCAGCAGCCCGGGGCAAGCGGCCGGCGGCGGGGAGCTGTTTTTT | CASSPGQAAGGGELFF
TRBJ2-5 | TRBV6-2/TRBV6-3 | . | TRBD2 | TGTGCCAGCAGCTTCCTAGCGGGCCCGGCCCAAGAGACCCAGTACTTC | CASSFLAGPAQETQYF
TRBJ1-2 | TRBV5-1 | . | . | TGCGCCAGCAGCTTGGGGGGGCCGGCTGGCTACACCTTC | CASSLGGPAGYTF
TRBJ1-1 | TRBV6-5 | . | TRBD1 | TGTGCCAGCAGCCTCACAGGGGATGGGGCTTTCTTT | CASSLTGDGAFF
TRBJ1-6 | TRBV28 | . | . | TGTGCCAGCAGCGCGCTCTTTTCACCCCTCCACTTT | CASSALFSPLHF
TRBJ2-5 | TRBV19 | few | . | TGTGCCAGTAGTATAAAGGGCAGGGAAGAGACCCAGTACTTC | CASSIKGREETQYF
TRBJ1-6 | TRBV6-4 | . | TRBD1 | TGTGCCAGCAGCCAACAGGGGTTCAATTCACCCCTCCACTTT | CASSQQGFNSPLHF
TRBJ2-3 | TRBV24-1 | . | TRBD2 | TGTGCCACCAGTGAAAGCGGGGGGGACACAGATACGCAGTATTTT | CATSESGGDTDTQYF
TRBJ2-3 | TRBV6-5 | . | . | TGTGCCAGCAGCTTAACCCGTAATACCGGAGATACGCAGTATTTT | CASSLTRNTGDTQYF
TRBJ2-1 | TRBV5-4 | once | TRBD2 | TGTGCCAGCAGCTTGGCCGCGGGGGTGGTTTACAATGAGCAGTTCTTC | CASSLAAGVVYNEQFF
TRBJ1-5 | TRBV6-5 | . | . | TGTGCCAGCAGTTTGACAGGAGTCGACCAGCCCCAGCATTTT | CASSLTGVDQPQHF